Listed below are T cell receptor beta chains from one sample, sequenced in a study of shared clonotypes between healthy human individuals. Here immunoSEQ multiplex PCR was the method, and the copy in TCRdb shows in-frame clones only, minus some. In the table there are roughly 2.5 million clones, more than 90% of which are singletons. Sample: naive CD4+ T cells sorted from blood. These receptor sequences come from a man aged 18 to 29 in good health. The CDR3 runs from the conserved cysteine through the conserved F or W. D genes are given only for firm matches. Rows give clone size only sometimes, using once, few, many, or a class for an expanded clone.

cdr3_nt cdr3_aa v_call clone_size d_call j_call
TGCGCCAGCAGTGAGGCGGGGCAGTACTTC CASSEAGQYF TRBV10-2 - - TRBJ2-7
TGTGCCAGTAGTCCAAGGACAGTCCAAGAGACCCAGTACTTC CASSPRTVQETQYF TRBV19 - - TRBJ2-5
TGTGCTAGTGGTTTACAAGGGGGGGAAAAACTGTTTTTT CASGLQGGEKLFF TRBV12-5 - - TRBJ1-4
TGTGCCAGCAGCAAATGTGGTGAACTCTCCTACGAGCAGTACTTC CASSKCGELSYEQYF TRBV21-1 - - TRBJ2-7
TGTGCCAGCAGCTCTAGACTAGCGGGAACGGTCCATGAGCAGTTCTTC CASSSRLAGTVHEQFF TRBV7-6 - TRBD2 TRBJ2-1
TGTGCCAGCAGCGCGGACAGGGGCGGGTATGAGCAGTTCTTC CASSADRGGYEQFF TRBV2 once TRBD1 TRBJ2-1
TGTGCCAGCAGTCTCCAGACTAGCCGAACCTACGAGCAGTACTTC CASSLQTSRTYEQYF TRBV27 - TRBD2 TRBJ2-7
TGCGCCAGCAACTCCCGACCGGGACAGGGGGCAGATACGCAGTATTTT CASNSRPGQGADTQYF TRBV5-1 - TRBD1 TRBJ2-3
TGTGCCAGCAGCTTCCTCCGGGATTTAAGCCGGGAGACCCAGTACTTC CASSFLRDLSRETQYF TRBV7-8 once - TRBJ2-5
TGTGCCTGGAGTCGGGTATCGGGAAACACCATATATTTT CAWSRVSGNTIYF TRBV30 - - TRBJ1-3